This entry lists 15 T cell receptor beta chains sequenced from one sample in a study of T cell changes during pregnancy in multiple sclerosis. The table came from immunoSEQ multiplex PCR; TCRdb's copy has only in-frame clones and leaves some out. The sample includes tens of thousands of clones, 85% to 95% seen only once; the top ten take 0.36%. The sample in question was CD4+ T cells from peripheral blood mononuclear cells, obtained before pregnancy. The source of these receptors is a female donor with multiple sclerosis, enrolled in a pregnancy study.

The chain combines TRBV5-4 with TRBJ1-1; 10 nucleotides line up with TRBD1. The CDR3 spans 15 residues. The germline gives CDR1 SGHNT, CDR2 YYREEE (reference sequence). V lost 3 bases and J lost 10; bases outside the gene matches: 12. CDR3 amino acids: CASSYRDRGKLGAFF. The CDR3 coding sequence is TGTGCCAGCAGCTACCGGGACAGGGGAAAACTGGGAGCTTTCTTT.

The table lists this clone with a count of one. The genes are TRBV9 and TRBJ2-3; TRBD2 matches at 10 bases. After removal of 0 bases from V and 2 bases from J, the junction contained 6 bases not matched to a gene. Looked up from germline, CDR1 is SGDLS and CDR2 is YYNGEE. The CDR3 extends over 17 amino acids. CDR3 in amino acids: CASSVDPAGGVTDTQYF. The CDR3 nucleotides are TGTGCCAGCAGCGTAGATCCAGCGGGAGGGGTCACAGATACGCAGTATTTT.

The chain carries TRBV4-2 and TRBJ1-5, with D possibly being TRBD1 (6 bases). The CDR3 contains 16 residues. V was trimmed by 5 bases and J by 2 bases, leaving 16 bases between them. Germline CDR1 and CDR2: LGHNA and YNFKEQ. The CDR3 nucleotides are TGTGCCAGCAGCAATAGGCAGGGGACGGGCAATCAGCCCCAGCATTTT. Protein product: CASSNRQGTGNQPQHF.

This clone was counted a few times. The CDR3 region is CASSQGGPQGRPDTQYF. CDR3 DNA sequence: TGCGCCAGCAGCCAGGGTGGTCCGCAGGGGCGACCAGATACGCAGTATTTT. The V and J genes are TRBV4-3 and TRBJ2-3; D may be TRBD1 (6 bases). Trimming left V 3 bases short and J 4 bases short, with 20 bases between. This CDR3 contains 17 residues. CDR1 LGHNA and CDR2 YSLEER come from the germline V gene.

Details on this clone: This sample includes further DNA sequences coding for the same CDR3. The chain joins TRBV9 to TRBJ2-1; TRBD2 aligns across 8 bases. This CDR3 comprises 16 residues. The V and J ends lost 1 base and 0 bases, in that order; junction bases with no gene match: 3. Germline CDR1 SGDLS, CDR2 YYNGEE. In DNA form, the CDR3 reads TGTGCCAGCAGCGTAAGAAGCGGGAGCTCCTACAATGAGCAGTTCTTC. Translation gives CASSVRSGSSYNEQFF.

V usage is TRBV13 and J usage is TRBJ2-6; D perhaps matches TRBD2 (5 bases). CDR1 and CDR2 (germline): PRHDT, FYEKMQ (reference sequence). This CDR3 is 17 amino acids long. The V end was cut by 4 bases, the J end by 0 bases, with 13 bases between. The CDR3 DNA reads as TGTGCCAGCAGCTGGAGGCAGTACTACTCTGGGGCCAACGTCCTGACTTTC. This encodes CASSWRQYYSGANVLTF.

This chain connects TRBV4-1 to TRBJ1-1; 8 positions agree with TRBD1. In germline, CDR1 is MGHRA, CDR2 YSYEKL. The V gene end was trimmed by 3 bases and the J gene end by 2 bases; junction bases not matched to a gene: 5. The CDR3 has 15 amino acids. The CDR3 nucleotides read TGCGCCAGCAGCCACACGGACAGGGAAAACACTGAAGCTTTCTTT. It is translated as CASSHTDRENTEAFF.

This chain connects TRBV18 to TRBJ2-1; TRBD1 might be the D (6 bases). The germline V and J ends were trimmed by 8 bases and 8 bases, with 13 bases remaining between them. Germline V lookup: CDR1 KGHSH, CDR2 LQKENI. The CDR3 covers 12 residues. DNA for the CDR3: TGTGCCAGCACCAAGGGGGAATATGAGCAGTTCTTC. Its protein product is CASTKGEYEQFF.

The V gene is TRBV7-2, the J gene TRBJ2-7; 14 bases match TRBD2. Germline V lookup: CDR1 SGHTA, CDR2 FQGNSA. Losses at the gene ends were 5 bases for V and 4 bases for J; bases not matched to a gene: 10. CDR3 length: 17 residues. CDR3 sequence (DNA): TGTGCCAGCAGCCGAAACCCGGGACTAGCGGGAGCGTACGAGCAGTACTTC. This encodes CASSRNPGLAGAYEQYF.

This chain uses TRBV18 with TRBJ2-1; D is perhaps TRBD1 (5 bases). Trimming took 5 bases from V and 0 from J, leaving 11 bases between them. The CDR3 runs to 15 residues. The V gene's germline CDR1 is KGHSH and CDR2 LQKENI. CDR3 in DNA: TGTGCCAGCTCAGGGCAGGGCAGCTCCTACAATGAGCAGTTCTTC. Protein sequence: CASSGQGSSYNEQFF.

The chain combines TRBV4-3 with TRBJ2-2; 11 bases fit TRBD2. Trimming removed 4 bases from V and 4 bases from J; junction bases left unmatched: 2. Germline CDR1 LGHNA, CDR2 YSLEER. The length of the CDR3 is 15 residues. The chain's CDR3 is CASSPGTSGTGELFF. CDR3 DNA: TGCGCCAGCAGCCCCGGGACTAGCGGCACCGGGGAGCTGTTTTTT.

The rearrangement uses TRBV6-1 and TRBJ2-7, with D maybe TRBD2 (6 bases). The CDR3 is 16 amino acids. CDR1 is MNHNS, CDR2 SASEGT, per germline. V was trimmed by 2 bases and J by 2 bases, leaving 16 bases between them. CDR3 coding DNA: TGTGCCAGCAGTGAACTCCGGGACGGGACTCCCTACGAGCAGTACTTC. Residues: CASSELRDGTPYEQYF.

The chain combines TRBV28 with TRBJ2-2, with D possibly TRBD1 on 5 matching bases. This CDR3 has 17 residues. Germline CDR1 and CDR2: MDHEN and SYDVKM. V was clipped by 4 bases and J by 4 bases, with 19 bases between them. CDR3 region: CASSSTQGRAGTGELFF. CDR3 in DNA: TGTGCCAGCAGTTCTACTCAGGGCAGGGCTGGCACCGGGGAGCTGTTTTTT. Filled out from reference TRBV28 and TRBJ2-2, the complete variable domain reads DVKVTQSSRYLVKRTGEKVFLECVQDMDHENMFWYRQDPGLGLRLIYFSYDVKMKEKGDIPEGYSVSREKKERFSLILESASTNQTSMYLCASSSTQGRAGTGELFFGEGSRLTVL.

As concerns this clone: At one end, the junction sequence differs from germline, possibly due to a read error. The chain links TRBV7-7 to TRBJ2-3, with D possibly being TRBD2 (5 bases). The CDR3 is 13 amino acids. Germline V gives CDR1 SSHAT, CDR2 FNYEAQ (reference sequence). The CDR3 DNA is TGTGCTAGCAGCGGTAGTCCTTCAGATACGCAGTATTTT. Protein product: CASSGSPSDTQYF.

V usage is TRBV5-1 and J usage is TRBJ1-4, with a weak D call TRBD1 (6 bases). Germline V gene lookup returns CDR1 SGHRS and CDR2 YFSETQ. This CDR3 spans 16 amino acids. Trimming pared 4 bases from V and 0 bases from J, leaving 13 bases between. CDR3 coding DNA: TGCGCCAGCAGCCCCACAGGGTCTGCAACTAATGAAAAACTGTTTTTT. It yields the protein CASSPTGSATNEKLFF.